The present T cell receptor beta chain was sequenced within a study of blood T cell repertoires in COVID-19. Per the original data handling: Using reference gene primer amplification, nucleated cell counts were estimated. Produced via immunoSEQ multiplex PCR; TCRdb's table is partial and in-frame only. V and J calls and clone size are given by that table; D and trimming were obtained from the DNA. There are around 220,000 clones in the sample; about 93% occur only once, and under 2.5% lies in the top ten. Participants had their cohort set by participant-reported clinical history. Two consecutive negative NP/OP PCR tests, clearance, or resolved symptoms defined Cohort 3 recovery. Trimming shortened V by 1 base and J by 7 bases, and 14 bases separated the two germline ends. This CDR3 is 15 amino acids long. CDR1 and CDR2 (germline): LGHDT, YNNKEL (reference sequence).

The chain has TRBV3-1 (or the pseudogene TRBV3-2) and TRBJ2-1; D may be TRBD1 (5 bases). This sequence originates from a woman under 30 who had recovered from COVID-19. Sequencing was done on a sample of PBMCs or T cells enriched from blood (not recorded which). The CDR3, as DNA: TGTGCCAGCAGCCAAGCAGGGAAATTTGGGAATGAGCAGTTCTTC. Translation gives CASSQAGKFGNEQFF.